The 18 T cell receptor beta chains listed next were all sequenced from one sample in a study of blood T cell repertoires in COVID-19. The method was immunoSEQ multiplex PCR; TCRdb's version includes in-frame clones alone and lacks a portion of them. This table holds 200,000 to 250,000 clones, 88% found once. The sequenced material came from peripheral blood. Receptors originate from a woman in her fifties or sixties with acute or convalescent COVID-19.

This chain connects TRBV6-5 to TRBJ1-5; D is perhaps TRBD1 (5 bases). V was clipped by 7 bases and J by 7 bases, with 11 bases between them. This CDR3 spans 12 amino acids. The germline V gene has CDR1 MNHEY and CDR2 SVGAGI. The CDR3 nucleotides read TGTGCCAGCACCCGGGGGTCCCAGCCCCAGCATTTT. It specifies CASTRGSQPQHF.

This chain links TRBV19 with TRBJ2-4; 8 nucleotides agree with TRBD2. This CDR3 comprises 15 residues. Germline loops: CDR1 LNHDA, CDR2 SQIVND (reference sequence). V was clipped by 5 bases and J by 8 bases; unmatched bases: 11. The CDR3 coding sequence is TGTGCCAGTAGTGACCATCCGGGAGGGAGGGACATTCAGTACTTC. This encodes CASSDHPGGRDIQYF.

The CDR3 DNA reads as TGTGCCAGCTCACCTGGGCAGGGTCTTTCTCTGAACACTGAAGCTTTCTTT. Translating gives CASSPGQGLSLNTEAFF. The J gene is TRBJ1-1, the V gene TRBV18, with D perhaps matching TRBD1 (5 bases). Germline V gives CDR1 KGHSH, CDR2 LQKENI. V lost 3 bases, J lost 0 bases, and 17 bases lay in between. The CDR3 sequence is 17 residues long.

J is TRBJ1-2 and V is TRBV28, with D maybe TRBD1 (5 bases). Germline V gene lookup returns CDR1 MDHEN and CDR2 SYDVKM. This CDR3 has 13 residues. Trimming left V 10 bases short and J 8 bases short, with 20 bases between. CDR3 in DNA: TGTGCCACCAACGGATTGGGGCGGAAGGGCTACACCTTC. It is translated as CATNGLGRKGYTF.

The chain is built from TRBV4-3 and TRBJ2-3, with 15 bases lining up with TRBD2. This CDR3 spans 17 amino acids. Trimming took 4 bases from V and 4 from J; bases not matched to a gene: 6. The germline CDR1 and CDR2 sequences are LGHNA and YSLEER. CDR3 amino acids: CASSRTSGRAGADTQYF. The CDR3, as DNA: TGCGCCAGCAGCCGGACTAGCGGGAGGGCCGGGGCAGATACGCAGTATTTT.

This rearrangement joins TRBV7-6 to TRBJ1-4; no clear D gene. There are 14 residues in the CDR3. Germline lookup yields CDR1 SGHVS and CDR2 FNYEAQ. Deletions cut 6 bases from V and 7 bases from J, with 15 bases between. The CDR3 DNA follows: TGTGCCAGCAGGCCCGGGCTAAGCGGTGAAAAACTGTTTTTT. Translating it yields CASRPGLSGEKLFF.

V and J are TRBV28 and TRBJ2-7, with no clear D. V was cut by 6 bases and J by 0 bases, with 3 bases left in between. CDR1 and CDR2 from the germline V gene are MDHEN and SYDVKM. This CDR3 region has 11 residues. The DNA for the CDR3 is TGTGCCAGCAGCTACTCCTACGAGCAGTACTTC. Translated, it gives CASSYSYEQYF.

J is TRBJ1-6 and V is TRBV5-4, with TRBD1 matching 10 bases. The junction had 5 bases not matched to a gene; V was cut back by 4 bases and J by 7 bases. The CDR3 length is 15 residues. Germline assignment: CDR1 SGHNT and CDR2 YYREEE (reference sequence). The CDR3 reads CASSVGQGGNSPLHF. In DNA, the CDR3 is TGTGCCAGCAGCGTCGGACAGGGGGGGAATTCACCCCTCCACTTT.

The DNA of the CDR3 is TGTGCCAGCAGCAGGGGCGACAATCAGCCCCAGCATTTT. This gives the protein CASSRGDNQPQHF. The rearrangement links TRBV3-1 (or the pseudogene TRBV3-2) to TRBJ1-5, with a weak D call TRBD1 (5 bases). CDR3 size: 13 residues. Trimming left V 5 bases short and J 3 bases short, with 8 bases between. In germline, CDR1 is LGHDT, CDR2 YNNKEL (reference sequence).

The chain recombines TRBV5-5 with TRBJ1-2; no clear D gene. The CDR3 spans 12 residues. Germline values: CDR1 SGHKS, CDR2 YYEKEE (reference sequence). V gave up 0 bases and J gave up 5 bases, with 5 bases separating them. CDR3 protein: CASSLGGYGYTF. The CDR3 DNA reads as TGTGCCAGCAGCTTGGGAGGGTATGGCTACACCTTC.

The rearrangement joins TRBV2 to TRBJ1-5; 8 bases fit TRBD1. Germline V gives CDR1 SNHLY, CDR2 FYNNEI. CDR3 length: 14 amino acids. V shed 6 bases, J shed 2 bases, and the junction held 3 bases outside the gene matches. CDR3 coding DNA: TGTGCCAGCAGCGACAGGGGTGGCAATCAGCCCCAGCATTTT. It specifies CASSDRGGNQPQHF.

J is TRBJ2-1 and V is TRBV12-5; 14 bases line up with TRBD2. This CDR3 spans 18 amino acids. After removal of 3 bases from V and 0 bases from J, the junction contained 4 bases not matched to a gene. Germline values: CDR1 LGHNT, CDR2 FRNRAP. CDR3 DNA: TGTGCTAGTGGTTTTGGGACTAGCGGGGGAAGCTCCTACAATGAGCAGTTCTTC. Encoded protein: CASGFGTSGGSSYNEQFF.

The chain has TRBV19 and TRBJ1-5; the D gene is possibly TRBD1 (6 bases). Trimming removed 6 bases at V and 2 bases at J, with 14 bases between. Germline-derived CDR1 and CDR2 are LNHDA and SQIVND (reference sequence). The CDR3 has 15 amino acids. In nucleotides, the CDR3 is TGTGCCAGTAGACCCGAGGACAGCCGCAATCAGCCCCAGCATTTT. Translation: CASRPEDSRNQPQHF.

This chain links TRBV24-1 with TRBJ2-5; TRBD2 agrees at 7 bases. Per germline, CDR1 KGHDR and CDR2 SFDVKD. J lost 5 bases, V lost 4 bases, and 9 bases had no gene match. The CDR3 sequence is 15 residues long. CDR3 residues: CATSDSRGEGETQYF. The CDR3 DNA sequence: TGTGCCACCAGTGACTCTCGGGGGGAGGGTGAGACCCAGTACTTC.

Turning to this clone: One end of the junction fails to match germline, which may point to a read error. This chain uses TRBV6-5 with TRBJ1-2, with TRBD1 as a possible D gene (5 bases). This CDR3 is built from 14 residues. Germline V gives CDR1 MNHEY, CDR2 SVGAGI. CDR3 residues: CPTNIGRGGYGYTF. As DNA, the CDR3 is TGCCCCACCAATATCGGACGGGGGGGGTATGGCTACACCTTC.

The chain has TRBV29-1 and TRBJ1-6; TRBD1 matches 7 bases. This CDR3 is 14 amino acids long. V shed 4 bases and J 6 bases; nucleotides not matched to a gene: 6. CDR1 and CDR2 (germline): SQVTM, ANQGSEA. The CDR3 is CSVAEGATNSPLHF. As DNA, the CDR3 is TGCAGCGTTGCTGAGGGGGCTACTAATTCACCCCTCCACTTT.

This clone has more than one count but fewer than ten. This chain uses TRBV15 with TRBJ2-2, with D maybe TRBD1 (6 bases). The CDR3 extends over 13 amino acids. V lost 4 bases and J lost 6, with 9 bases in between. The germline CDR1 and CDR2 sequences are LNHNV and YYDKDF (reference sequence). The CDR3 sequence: CATSNPGAGELFF. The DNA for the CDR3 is TGTGCCACCAGCAACCCAGGGGCCGGGGAGCTGTTTTTT.

The CDR3 nucleotides read TGTGCCAGCAGCTGGACAGGGTCGAGCGGGGAGCTGTTTTTT. It translates to CASSWTGSSGELFF. The chain combines TRBV3-1 (or the pseudogene TRBV3-2) with TRBJ2-2, with TRBD1 identical over 8 bases. J was trimmed by 7 bases and V by 5 bases; bases with no gene match: 6. Germline CDR1 reads LGHDT; CDR2 reads YNNKEL (reference sequence). The CDR3 consists of 14 residues.